This TCR beta chain was recorded in a study of CD8 T cells in ankylosing spondylitis. Points from the study as a whole: Earlier literature documents some of the motif variants in reactive arthritis synovial fluid and blood. Ankylosing spondylitis blood appeared to carry a characteristic TCR beta motif of 7 or 8 highly homologous variants.

This clonotype has a count of ten or more. Its antigen is as yet unknown. The CDR3 has 16 amino acids. Germline V lookup: CDR1 SGDLS, CDR2 YYNGEE. Between the trimmed V and J ends, which lost 0 bases and 2 bases, there was a span of 13 bases. Each CDR3 protein gets one entry after TCRdb re-called the 5' RACE reads with MiXCR. The sample has 30,000 to 40,000 distinct CDR3 sequences; less than 4% are singletons. J is TRBJ2-3 and V is TRBV9, with TRBD2 as a possible D gene (6 bases). The receptor comes from a male donor with ankylosing spondylitis or in good health (not recorded which). The sample consisted of blood, either unsorted or a sorted T cell fraction (not recorded which). The CDR3 DNA sequence: TGTGCCAGCAGCGTAGGGGGTAGCGGAATCACAGATACGCAGTATTTT. This codes for CASSVGGSGITDTQYF. Full variable domain (remainder filled in from reference TRBV9 and TRBJ2-3): DSGVTQTPKHLITATGQRVTLRCSPRSGDLSVYWYQQSLDQGLQFLIQYYNGEERAKGNILERFSAQQFPDLHSELNLSSLELGDSALYFCASSVGGSGITDTQYFGPGTRLTVL.